A single T cell receptor beta chain is shown here with its context. The table came from immunoSEQ multiplex PCR; TCRdb's copy has only in-frame clones and leaves some out. The sample has approximately 250,000 clones; 90% are singletons. The record originates from a study of blood T cell repertoires in COVID-19. This TCR was sampled from a woman in her twenties or thirties with acute COVID-19. Sequencing input: PBMCs or T cells enriched from blood (not recorded which).

The CDR3 DNA is TGTGCCAGCAGTGGGACAGCTTCTAACTATGGCTACACCTTC. This gives the protein CASSGTASNYGYTF. The rearrangement links TRBV2 to TRBJ1-2; D is perhaps TRBD1 (6 bases). CDR3 size: 14 residues. The germline gives CDR1 SNHLY, CDR2 FYNNEI. The V end was cut by 4 bases, the J end by 0 bases, with 9 bases between.